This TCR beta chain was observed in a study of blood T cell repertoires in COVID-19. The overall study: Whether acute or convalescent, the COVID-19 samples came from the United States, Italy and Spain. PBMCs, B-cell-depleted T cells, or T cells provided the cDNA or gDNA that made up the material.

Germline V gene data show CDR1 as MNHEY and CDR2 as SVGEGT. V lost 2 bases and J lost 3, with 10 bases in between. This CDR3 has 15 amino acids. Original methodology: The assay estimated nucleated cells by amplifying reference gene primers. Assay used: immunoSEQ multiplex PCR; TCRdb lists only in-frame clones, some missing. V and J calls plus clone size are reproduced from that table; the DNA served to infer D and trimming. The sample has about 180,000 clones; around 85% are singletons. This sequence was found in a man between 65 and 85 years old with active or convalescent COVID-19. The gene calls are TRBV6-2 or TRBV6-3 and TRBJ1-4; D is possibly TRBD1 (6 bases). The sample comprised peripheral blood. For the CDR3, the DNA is TGTGCCAGCAGTTACGTGGACAGCCCTAATGAAAAACTGTTTTTT. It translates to CASSYVDSPNEKLFF.